This entry describes one T cell receptor beta chain. The data originate from a study of blood T cell repertoires in COVID-19. Study summary: In each case, the material was cDNA or gDNA derived from T cells, B-cell-depleted T cells, or PBMCs.

CDR3 length: 13 residues. V was shortened by 0 bases and J by 4 bases, with 6 bases between the two germline ends. Germline V gene data show CDR1 as SGDLS and CDR2 as YYNGEE. Authors' methods: From reference gene primer amplification, estimates of nucleated cell counts were derived. Clones were sequenced by immunoSEQ multiplex PCR, and TCRdb holds only the in-frame ones, with some missing. That table is the source of V, J and clone size, and D and trimming were worked out from the DNA. The table records roughly 73,000 clones, more than 70% of them present only once. The chain links TRBV9 to TRBJ2-3; D ambiguous. Source material: peripheral blood. This receptor was taken from a human donor in a cohort sampled during active COVID-19. For the CDR3, the DNA is TGTGCCAGCAGCGTAGCTAGTCCAGATACGCAGTATTTT. This gives the protein CASSVASPDTQYF.